The 5 T cell receptor beta chains in this list originate from one sample, sequenced in a study of blood T cells in healthy people across ages. The authors ran a second PCR of roughly 6 to 12 cycles using a sample-barcoded 5' primer and a J-beta primer mix. Via MiXCR, TCRdb re-called the 5' RACE reads, giving one row per CDR3 protein. The sample consists of around 780,000 distinct CDR3 sequences, roughly three fifths of them appearing once. The sequencing sample was made of blood. These receptors all stem from a man aged 35 to 55 in good health.

This clonotype was detected once. The V and J genes are TRBV7-6 and TRBJ1-1, with unresolved D. This CDR3 is built from 16 residues. Trimming cost V 2 bases and J 1 base, with 14 bases left between them. The germline gives CDR1 SGHVS, CDR2 FNYEAQ. The CDR3 sequence: CASSLRTTTGNTEAFF. The CDR3 DNA reads TGTGCCAGCAGCTTACGGACGACCACTGGGAACACTGAAGCTTTCTTT.

The chain combines TRBV7-8 with TRBJ2-3; TRBD2 matches 7 bases. Trimming took 2 bases from V and 8 from J; bases not matched to a gene: 25. CDR1 and CDR2 (germline): SGHVS, FQNEAQ. The CDR3 contains 20 residues. The CDR3 spells CASSLLLRRENLSNRGTQYF. CDR3 nucleotides: TGTGCCAGCAGCTTATTGTTACGGCGGGAGAACCTCTCTAACCGGGGTACGCAGTATTTT.

The chain has TRBV5-1 and TRBJ1-4; 8 bases are a match to TRBD1. Germline CDR1 SGHRS, CDR2 YFSETQ. The CDR3 contains 16 residues. The V and J ends lost 4 bases and 8 bases, in that order; junction bases with no gene match: 13. CDR3 loop: CASSPGDRGSEEKLFF. CDR3 bases: TGCGCCAGCAGCCCGGGAGACAGGGGAAGTGAGGAAAAACTGTTTTTT.

The CDR3 sequence is CASSSRQITNEQFF. The CDR3 DNA sequence: TGTGCCAGCAGTTCCAGACAGATAACCAATGAGCAGTTCTTC. The genes are TRBV12-3 or TRBV12-4 and TRBJ2-1, with TRBD1 as a possible D gene (5 bases). The germline V and J ends were trimmed by 4 bases and 6 bases, with 13 bases remaining between them. CDR3 length equals 14 residues.

This chain links TRBV7-6 with TRBJ2-2; possibly TRBD2 for D (6 bases). This CDR3 region has 16 residues. Germline-derived CDR1 and CDR2 are SGHVS and FNYEAQ. Trimming left V 8 bases short and J 2 bases short, with 18 bases between. CDR3 region: CASSRRDDVNTGELFF. The DNA for the CDR3 is TGTGCCAGCTCGCGGCGGGATGACGTTAACACCGGGGAGCTGTTTTTT.